This section outlines one T cell receptor beta chain sequence together with its context. The antigen remains undetermined. This may arise from a read error, as a much more abundant clone is one base away. This sample was included in a study of shared clonotypes between healthy human individuals. The CDR3 extends over 14 amino acids. The V end lost 3 bases, the J end lost 1 base, and 9 bases lay between the germline ends. The germline gives CDR1 SGHTS, CDR2 YDEGEE. Clones were sequenced by immunoSEQ multiplex PCR, and TCRdb holds only the in-frame ones, with some missing. This sample has about 960,000 clones, with less than 85% found just once. Study-wide findings and caveats: Around 5.4% of naive CD4 clonotypes were common to a few donors. Estimated clonotype richness was generally higher in naive than memory subsets.

This TCR derives from a man younger than 30 in good health. The sequencing input was memory CD4+ T cells sorted from blood. The subset: CD45RA-negative fraction. The genes are TRBV5-8 and TRBJ2-3; a possible D gene is TRBD1 (6 bases). In nucleotides, the CDR3 is TGTGCCAGCAGCTATCGACAGGGCACAGATACGCAGTATTTT. Protein sequence: CASSYRQGTDTQYF. Supplemented by reference TRBV5-8 and TRBJ2-3, the full variable domain reads EAGVTQSPTHLIKTRGQQATLRCSPISGHTSVYWYQQALGLGLQFLLWYDEGEERNRGNFPPRFSGRQFPNYSSELNVNALELEDSALYLCASSYRQGTDTQYFGPGTRLTVL.